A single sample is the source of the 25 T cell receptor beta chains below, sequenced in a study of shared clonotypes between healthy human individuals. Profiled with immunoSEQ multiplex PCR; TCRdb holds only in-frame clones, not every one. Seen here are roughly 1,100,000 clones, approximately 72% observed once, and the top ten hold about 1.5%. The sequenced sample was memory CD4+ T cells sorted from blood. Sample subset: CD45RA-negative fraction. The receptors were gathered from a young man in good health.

DNA for the CDR3: TGCAGCGTTGAAATCGGTTCCGCACCCAACTATGGCTACACCTTC. Protein product: CSVEIGSAPNYGYTF. This chain connects TRBV29-1 to TRBJ1-2; D gene uncertain. V gave up 2 bases and J gave up 2 bases, with 15 bases separating them. Germline V gene sequence: CDR1 SQVTM, CDR2 ANQGSEA. This CDR3 region has 15 residues. The full variable domain, in which reference TRBV29-1 and TRBJ1-2 provide the parts outside the CDR3, is SAVISQKPSRDICQRGTSLTIQCQVDSQVTMMFWYRQQPGQSLTLIATANQGSEATYESGFVIDKFPISRPNLTFSTLTVSNMSPEDSSIYLCSVEIGSAPNYGYTFGSGTRLTVV.

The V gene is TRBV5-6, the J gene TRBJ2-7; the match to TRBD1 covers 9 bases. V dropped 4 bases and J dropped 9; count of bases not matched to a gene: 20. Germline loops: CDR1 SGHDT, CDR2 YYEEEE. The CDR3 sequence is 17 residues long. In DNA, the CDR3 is TGTGCCAGCAGCCAAAAACGCCCGGGACAGGGCCTCTTGGGGCAGTACTTC. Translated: CASSQKRPGQGLLGQYF.

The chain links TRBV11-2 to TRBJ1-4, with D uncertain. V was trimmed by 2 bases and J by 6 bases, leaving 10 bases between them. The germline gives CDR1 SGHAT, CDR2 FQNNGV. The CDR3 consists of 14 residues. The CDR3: CASSLRRADEKLFF. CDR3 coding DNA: TGTGCCAGCAGCTTAAGGCGGGCAGATGAAAAACTGTTTTTT.

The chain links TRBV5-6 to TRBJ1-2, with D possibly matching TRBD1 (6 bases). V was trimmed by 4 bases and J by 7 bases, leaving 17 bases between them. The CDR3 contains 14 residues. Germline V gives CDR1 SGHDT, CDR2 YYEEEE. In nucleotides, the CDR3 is TGTGCCAGCAGCCCGGAACAGGGTATAGGTGGCTACACCTTC. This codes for CASSPEQGIGGYTF.

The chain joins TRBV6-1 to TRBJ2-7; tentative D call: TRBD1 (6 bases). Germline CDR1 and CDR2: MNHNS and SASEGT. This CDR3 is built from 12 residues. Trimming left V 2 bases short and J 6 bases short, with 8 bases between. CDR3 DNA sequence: TGTGCCAGCAGTGAAAGGGGGATCGAGCAGTACTTC. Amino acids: CASSERGIEQYF.

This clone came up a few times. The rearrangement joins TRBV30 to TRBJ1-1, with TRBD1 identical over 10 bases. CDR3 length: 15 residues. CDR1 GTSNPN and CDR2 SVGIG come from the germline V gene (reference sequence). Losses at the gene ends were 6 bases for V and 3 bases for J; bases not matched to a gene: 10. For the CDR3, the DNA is TGTGCCTGTGTCCCGGGACAGGGGATTGACACTGAAGCTTTCTTT. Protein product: CACVPGQGIDTEAFF.

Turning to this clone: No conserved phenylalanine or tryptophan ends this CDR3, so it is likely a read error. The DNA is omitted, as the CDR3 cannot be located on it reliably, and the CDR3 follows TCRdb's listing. This CDR3 reads CASSPKVL. This rearrangement joins TRBV9 to TRBJ2-7. CDR1 and CDR2 (germline): SGDLS, YYNGEE. With termini counted, the CDR3 has 8 amino acids.

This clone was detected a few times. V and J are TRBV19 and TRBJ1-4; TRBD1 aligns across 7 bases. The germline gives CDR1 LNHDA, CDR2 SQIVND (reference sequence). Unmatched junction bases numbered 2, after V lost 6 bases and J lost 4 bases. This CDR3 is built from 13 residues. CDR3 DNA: TGTGCCAGTAGCGGGACAGTTAATGAAAAACTGTTTTTT. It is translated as CASSGTVNEKLFF.

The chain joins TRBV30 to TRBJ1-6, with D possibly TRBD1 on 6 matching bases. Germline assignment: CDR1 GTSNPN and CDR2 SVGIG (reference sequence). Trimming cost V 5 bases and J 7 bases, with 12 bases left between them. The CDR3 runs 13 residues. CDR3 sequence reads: CAWGGPGNSPLHF. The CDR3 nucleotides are TGTGCCTGGGGGGGCCCAGGGAATTCACCCCTCCACTTT. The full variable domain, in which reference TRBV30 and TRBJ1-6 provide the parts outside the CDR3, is SQTIHQWPATLVQPVGSPLSLECTVEGTSNPNLYWYRQAAGRGLQLLFYSVGIGQISSEVPQNLSASRPQDRQFILSSKKLLLSDSGFYLCAWGGPGNSPLHFGNGTRLTVT.

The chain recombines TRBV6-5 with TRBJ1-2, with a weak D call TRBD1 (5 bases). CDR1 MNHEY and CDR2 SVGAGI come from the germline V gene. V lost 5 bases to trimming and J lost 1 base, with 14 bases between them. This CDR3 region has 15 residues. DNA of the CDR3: TGTGCCAGCAGTCGCCCGGGGCGGGTTAACTATGGCTACACCTTC. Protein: CASSRPGRVNYGYTF.

CDR3 protein: CAWREGDTQYF. In DNA, the CDR3 is TGTGCCTGGAGGGAAGGGGATACGCAGTATTTT. The rearrangement links TRBV30 to TRBJ2-3, with D unresolved. Germline values: CDR1 GTSNPN, CDR2 SVGIG (reference sequence). Trimming shortened V by 3 bases and J by 6 bases, and 7 bases separated the two germline ends. The CDR3 extends over 11 amino acids.

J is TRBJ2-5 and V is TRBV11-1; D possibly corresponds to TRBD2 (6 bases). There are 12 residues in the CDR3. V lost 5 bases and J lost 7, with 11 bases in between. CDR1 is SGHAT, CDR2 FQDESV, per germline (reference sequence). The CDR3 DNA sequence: TGTGCCAGCAGCCTCGAGGGAGGGACCCAGTACTTC. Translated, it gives CASSLEGGTQYF.

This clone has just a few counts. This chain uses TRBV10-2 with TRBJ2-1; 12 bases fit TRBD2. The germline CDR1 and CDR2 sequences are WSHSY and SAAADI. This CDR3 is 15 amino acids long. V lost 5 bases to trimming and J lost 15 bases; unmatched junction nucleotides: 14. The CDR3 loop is CASSISLAGGASGFF. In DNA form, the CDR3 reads TGCGCCAGCAGTATTTCCCTAGCGGGGGGGGCGAGCGGGTTCTTC.

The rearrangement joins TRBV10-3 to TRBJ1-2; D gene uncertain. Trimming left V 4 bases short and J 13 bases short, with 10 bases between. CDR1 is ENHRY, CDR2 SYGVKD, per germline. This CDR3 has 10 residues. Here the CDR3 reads CAISVHLITF. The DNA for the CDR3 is TGTGCCATCAGTGTGCATCTGATCACCTTC.

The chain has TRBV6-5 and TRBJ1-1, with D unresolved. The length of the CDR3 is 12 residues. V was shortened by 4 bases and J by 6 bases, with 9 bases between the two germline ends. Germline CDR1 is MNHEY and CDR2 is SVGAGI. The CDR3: CASSSVAAEAFF. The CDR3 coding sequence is TGTGCCAGCAGTTCGGTCGCGGCTGAAGCTTTCTTT.

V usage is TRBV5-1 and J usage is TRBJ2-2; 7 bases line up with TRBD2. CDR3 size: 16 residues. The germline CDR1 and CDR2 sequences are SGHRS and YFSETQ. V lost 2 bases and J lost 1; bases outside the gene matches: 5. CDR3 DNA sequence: TGCGCCAGCAGCTTTAGGGTAGCGGGGAACACCGGGGAGCTGTTTTTT. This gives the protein CASSFRVAGNTGELFF. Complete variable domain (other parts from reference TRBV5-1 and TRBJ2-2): KAGVTQTPRYLIKTRGQQVTLSCSPISGHRSVSWYQQTPGQGLQFLFEYFSETQRNKGNFPGRFSGRQFSNSRSEMNVSTLELGDSALYLCASSFRVAGNTGELFFGEGSRLTVL.

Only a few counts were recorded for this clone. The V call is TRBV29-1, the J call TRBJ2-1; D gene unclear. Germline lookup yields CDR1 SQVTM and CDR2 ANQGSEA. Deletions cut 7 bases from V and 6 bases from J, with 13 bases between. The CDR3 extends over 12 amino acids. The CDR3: CSGVRSANEQFF. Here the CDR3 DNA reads TGCAGCGGGGTAAGGTCGGCCAATGAGCAGTTCTTC.

The CDR3 loop is CASPPQGQVTEAFF. In DNA form, the CDR3 reads TGTGCCAGCCCACCCCAAGGACAGGTGACTGAAGCTTTCTTT. The chain has TRBV28 and TRBJ1-1, with TRBD1 identical over 7 bases. The CDR3 totals 14 residues. From germline, CDR1 is MDHEN and CDR2 SYDVKM. V shed 8 bases, J shed 5 bases, and the junction held 11 bases outside the gene matches. Variable domain in full (rest from reference TRBV28 and TRBJ1-1): DVKVTQSSRYLVKRTGEKVFLECVQDMDHENMFWYRQDPGLGLRLIYFSYDVKMKEKGDIPEGYSVSREKKERFSLILESASTNQTSMYLCASPPQGQVTEAFFGQGTRLTVV.

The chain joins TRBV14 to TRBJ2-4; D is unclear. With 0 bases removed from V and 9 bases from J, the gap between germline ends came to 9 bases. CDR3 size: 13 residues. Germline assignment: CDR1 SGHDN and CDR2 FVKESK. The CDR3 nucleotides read TGTGCCAGCAGCCAAGATTACCCGGGCATTCAGTACTTC. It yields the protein CASSQDYPGIQYF.

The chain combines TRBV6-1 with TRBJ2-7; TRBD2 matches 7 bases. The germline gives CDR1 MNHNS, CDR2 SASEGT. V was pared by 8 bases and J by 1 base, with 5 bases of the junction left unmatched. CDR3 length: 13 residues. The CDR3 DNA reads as TGTGCCAGCGCCCTAGCGGAGTCCTACGAGCAGTACTTC. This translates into CASALAESYEQYF.

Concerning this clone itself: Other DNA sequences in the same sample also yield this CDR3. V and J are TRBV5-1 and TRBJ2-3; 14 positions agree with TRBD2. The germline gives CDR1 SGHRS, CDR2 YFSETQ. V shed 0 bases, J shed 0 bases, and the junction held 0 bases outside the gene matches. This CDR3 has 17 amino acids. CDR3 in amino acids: CASSLGLAGGSTDTQYF. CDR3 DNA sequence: TGCGCCAGCAGCTTGGGACTAGCGGGAGGGAGCACAGATACGCAGTATTTT.

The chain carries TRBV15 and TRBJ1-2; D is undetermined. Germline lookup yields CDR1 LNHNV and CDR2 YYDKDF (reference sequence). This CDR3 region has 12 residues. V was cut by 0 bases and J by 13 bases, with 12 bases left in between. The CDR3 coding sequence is TGTGCCACCAGCAGAGATCTGTATTCTGTCACCTTC. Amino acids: CATSRDLYSVTF.

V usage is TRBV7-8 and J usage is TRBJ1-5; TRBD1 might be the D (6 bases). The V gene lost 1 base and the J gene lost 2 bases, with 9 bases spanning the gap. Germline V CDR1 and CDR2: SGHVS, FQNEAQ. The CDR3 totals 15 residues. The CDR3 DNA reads TGTGCCAGCAGCTTAGGGGGGGGGCGCAATCAGCCCCAGCATTTT. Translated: CASSLGGGRNQPQHF. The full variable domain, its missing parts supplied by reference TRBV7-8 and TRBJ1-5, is GAGVSQSPRYKVAKRGQDVALRCDPISGHVSLFWYQQALGQGPEFLTYFQNEAQLDKSGLPSDRFFAERPEGSVSTLKIQRTQQEDSAVYLCASSLGGGRNQPQHFGDGTRLSIL.

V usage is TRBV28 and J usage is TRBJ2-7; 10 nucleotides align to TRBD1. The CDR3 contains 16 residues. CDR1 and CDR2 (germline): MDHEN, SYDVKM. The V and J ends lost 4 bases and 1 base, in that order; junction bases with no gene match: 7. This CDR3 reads CASSSLGQGISYEQYF. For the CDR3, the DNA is TGTGCCAGCAGTTCACTGGGACAGGGGATTTCCTACGAGCAGTACTTC.

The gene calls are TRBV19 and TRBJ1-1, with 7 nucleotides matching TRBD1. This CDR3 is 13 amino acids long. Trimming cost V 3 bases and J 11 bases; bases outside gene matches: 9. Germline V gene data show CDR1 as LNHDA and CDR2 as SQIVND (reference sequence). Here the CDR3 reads CASSILGQVTAFF. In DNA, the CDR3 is TGTGCCAGTAGTATCCTAGGACAGGTCACGGCTTTCTTT.